The 24 T cell receptor beta chains listed next were all sequenced from one sample in a study of blood T cell repertoires in COVID-19. Generated by immunoSEQ multiplex PCR, the TCRdb table keeps only in-frame clones and is missing some. The data show around 210,000 clones, with roughly nine tenths seen just once and about 0.81% held by the top ten. Sample: peripheral blood. Every receptor here comes from an older woman with acute or convalescent COVID-19.

On this clone: At one end the junction does not follow the germline gene, possibly because of a read error. The CDR3 loop reads CSVEDRKGTSF. As DNA, the CDR3 is TGCAGCGTTGAAGATCGGAAGGGGACTAGCTTT. This chain connects TRBV29-1 to TRBJ2-3; 9 bases are a match to TRBD2. Germline V gene sequence: CDR1 SQVTM, CDR2 ANQGSEA. This CDR3 is built from 11 residues.

The chain employs TRBV15 and TRBJ2-3; maybe TRBD2 (5 bases). V gave up 1 base and J gave up 0 bases, with 8 bases separating them. The CDR3 is 15 residues long. Germline loops: CDR1 LNHNV, CDR2 YYDKDF (reference sequence). In DNA, the CDR3 is TGTGCCACCAGCAGAGGGGGAGTAAGCACAGATACGCAGTATTTT. As protein: CATSRGGVSTDTQYF.

The chain combines TRBV29-1 with TRBJ2-1, with TRBD2 identical over 7 bases. Trimming at V came to 3 bases and at J to 7 bases, leaving 9 bases not matched to a gene. There are 14 residues in the CDR3. Per germline, CDR1 SQVTM and CDR2 ANQGSEA. The CDR3 protein is CSVDVSGLWNEQFF. The CDR3 DNA follows: TGCAGCGTTGATGTTAGCGGGCTGTGGAATGAGCAGTTCTTC.

This rearrangement joins TRBV7-8 to TRBJ1-1, with 10 bases that match TRBD1. V lost 5 bases, J lost 2 bases, and 8 bases stayed unmatched. The CDR3 runs 16 residues. Germline CDR1 reads SGHVS; CDR2 reads FQNEAQ. The CDR3 DNA sequence: TGTGCCAGCAGCCTCCGCAGGGACAGGGGAAACACTGAAGCTTTCTTT. This translates into CASSLRRDRGNTEAFF.

This clone was counted once. This CDR3 reads CASSGDRKAFF. The CDR3 DNA sequence: TGTGCCAGCAGTGGGGACAGGAAAGCTTTCTTT. The chain carries TRBV2 and TRBJ1-1; 8 nucleotides align to TRBD1. Trimming took 4 bases from V and 9 from J; bases not matched to a gene: 1. From germline, CDR1 is SNHLY and CDR2 FYNNEI. The CDR3 is made up of 11 amino acids.

The chain couples TRBV2 to TRBJ2-2, with unresolved D. Germline V CDR1 and CDR2: SNHLY, FYNNEI. CDR3 length: 15 amino acids. V shed 3 bases and J shed 0 bases, with 8 bases lying between them. CDR3 DNA sequence: TGTGCCAGCAGTGAGTCTAGGTCGAACACCGGGGAGCTGTTTTTT. The encoded protein is CASSESRSNTGELFF.

This clone was counted only a few times. This sequence joins TRBV3-1 (or the pseudogene TRBV3-2) and TRBJ2-7; the D gene is possibly TRBD1 (5 bases). The germline V gene encodes CDR1 LGHDT and CDR2 YNNKEL (reference sequence). V was pared by 1 base and J by 3 bases, with 13 bases between. The CDR3 length is 15 residues. CDR3 coding DNA: TGTGCCAGCAGCCAAGGGGTGGGGCCGAGCTACGAGCAGTACTTC. This gives the protein CASSQGVGPSYEQYF.

A single count supports this clone. V is TRBV5-1 and J is TRBJ2-1; 9 nucleotides line up with TRBD2. The ends lost 4 bases at V and 9 bases at J; junction bases unmatched: 11. The CDR3 contains 15 residues. Germline lookup yields CDR1 SGHRS and CDR2 YFSETQ. The CDR3 DNA reads as TGCGCCAGCAGCATCATCGCGGGAGGGCCCAGTGAGCAGTTCTTC. Its protein product is CASSIIAGGPSEQFF.

The chain has TRBV5-1 and TRBJ2-2; perhaps TRBD1 as D (6 bases). The CDR3 runs to 16 residues. Trimming shortened V by 5 bases and J by 0 bases, and 14 bases separated the two germline ends. CDR1 and CDR2 (germline): SGHRS, YFSETQ. DNA for the CDR3: TGCGCCAGCAGTCGGGACACAACATCGAACACCGGGGAGCTGTTTTTT. Encoded protein: CASSRDTTSNTGELFF.

This clone was detected once. The chain links TRBV7-6 to TRBJ2-5, with TRBD2 matching 8 bases. CDR1 SGHVS and CDR2 FNYEAQ come from the germline V gene. CDR3 size: 13 residues. The V gene end was trimmed by 5 bases and the J gene end by 4 bases; junction bases not matched to a gene: 3. The CDR3 DNA sequence: TGTGCCAGCAGCAAGAGCGGGAGAGAGACCCAGTACTTC. Translation: CASSKSGRETQYF.

The chain uses TRBV6-5 and TRBJ1-4, with 9 bases that match TRBD1. V shed 2 bases, J shed 5 bases, and the junction held 3 bases outside the gene matches. This CDR3 is 15 amino acids long. The germline gives CDR1 MNHEY, CDR2 SVGAGI. CDR3 sequence (DNA): TGTGCCAGCAGTTACCTTGGGACAGGGAATGAAAAACTGTTTTTT. Translating gives CASSYLGTGNEKLFF.

CDR3 in DNA: TGTGCCAGCAGTATCCTTCTCCGGGGGGTAGAAACTGAAGCTTTCTTT. Its protein product is CASSILLRGVETEAFF. The chain joins TRBV28 to TRBJ1-1, with a weak D call TRBD1 (5 bases). The length of the CDR3 is 16 residues. V shed 5 bases and J shed 5 bases, with 21 bases lying between them. Germline V gene sequence: CDR1 MDHEN, CDR2 SYDVKM.

This clone was seen once. The chain joins TRBV20-1 to TRBJ1-2, with D unresolved. V was pared by 3 bases and J by 4 bases, with 15 bases between. The CDR3 loop spans 14 amino acids. Germline V gene lookup returns CDR1 DFQATT and CDR2 SNEGSKA (reference sequence). The CDR3: CSASPDLGRYGYTF. In DNA form, the CDR3 reads TGCAGTGCTAGTCCGGACTTGGGCCGCTATGGCTACACCTTC.

V usage is TRBV6-5 and J usage is TRBJ1-1, with D perhaps matching TRBD1 (6 bases). This CDR3 is built from 14 residues. V shed 5 bases and J shed 3 bases, with 13 bases lying between them. Germline V lookup: CDR1 MNHEY, CDR2 SVGAGI. CDR3 in DNA: TGTGCCAGCAGTAGGTACAGGGTCGACACTGAAGCTTTCTTT. It is translated as CASSRYRVDTEAFF.

V gene TRBV5-1 combines with J gene TRBJ2-7, with D possibly being TRBD1 (6 bases). Trimming stripped 0 bases from V and 0 bases from J, with 10 bases between. The CDR3 is 15 amino acids. The germline V gene has CDR1 SGHRS and CDR2 YFSETQ. This chain's CDR3 is CASSLDGTPSYEQYF. The CDR3 DNA reads as TGCGCCAGCAGCTTGGACGGGACACCCTCCTACGAGCAGTACTTC.

This chain links TRBV14 with TRBJ2-7; 7 bases are shared with TRBD2. The CDR3 runs 15 residues. The junction had 6 bases not matched to a gene; V was cut back by 0 bases and J by 4 bases. Germline CDR1 and CDR2: SGHDN and FVKESK. The CDR3 sequence is CASSQEAGVWYEQYF. The DNA for the CDR3 is TGTGCCAGCAGCCAAGAGGCGGGGGTCTGGTACGAGCAGTACTTC.

The CDR3 region has the DNA TGTGCCACCAGGACCCCCCGGGGAGGCCAGCCCCAGCATTTT. It is translated as CATRTPRGGQPQHF. This sequence joins TRBV15 and TRBJ1-5; no firm D call. CDR1 LNHNV and CDR2 YYDKDF come from the germline V gene (reference sequence). The CDR3 has 14 residues. With 6 bases removed from V and 7 bases from J, the gap between germline ends came to 16 bases.

This rearrangement joins TRBV6-5 to TRBJ1-1; 7 nucleotides match TRBD1. Trimming took 4 bases from V and 4 from J; bases not matched to a gene: 9. This CDR3 has 15 amino acids. Germline lookup yields CDR1 MNHEY and CDR2 SVGAGI. The CDR3 is CASSLNRGKGTEAFF. DNA of the CDR3: TGTGCCAGCAGTTTAAACAGGGGAAAGGGCACTGAAGCTTTCTTT.

The chain combines TRBV7-9 with TRBJ1-1; D is unclear. V shed 5 bases and J shed 0 bases, with 7 bases lying between them. The V gene's germline CDR1 is SEHNR and CDR2 FQNEAQ (reference sequence). The CDR3 has 13 amino acids. The CDR3 bases are TGTGCCAGCAGCAGACAATTGAACACTGAAGCTTTCTTT. This gives the protein CASSRQLNTEAFF.

The J gene is TRBJ2-1, the V gene TRBV6-1; possibly TRBD1 for D (5 bases). Trimming took 0 bases from V and 8 from J, leaving 14 bases between them. CDR3 size: 15 residues. CDR1 and CDR2 from the germline V gene are MNHNS and SASEGT. CDR3 bases: TGTGCCAGCAGTGAAGCGCTGGGCAGGGTGCATGAGCAGTTCTTC. Residues: CASSEALGRVHEQFF.

V and J are TRBV5-1 and TRBJ1-3; perhaps TRBD1 as D (5 bases). Trimming took 2 bases from V and 0 from J, leaving 12 bases between them. The germline V gene encodes CDR1 SGHRS and CDR2 YFSETQ. There are 16 residues in the CDR3. The CDR3 sequence: CASSLGVMSSGNTIYF. As DNA, the CDR3 is TGCGCCAGCAGCTTAGGGGTAATGAGCTCTGGAAACACCATATATTTT.

The V and J genes are TRBV18 and TRBJ2-2; a weak D match, TRBD1 (6 bases). Germline values: CDR1 KGHSH, CDR2 LQKENI. The ends were cut back, 1 base at V and 4 bases at J, with 10 bases in the middle. CDR3 length: 15 residues. The CDR3 spells CASSPQQDSTGELFF. DNA for the CDR3: TGTGCCAGCTCACCACAGCAGGACAGCACCGGGGAGCTGTTTTTT.

The rearrangement joins TRBV15 to TRBJ2-5; 10 bases fit TRBD2. Germline-derived CDR1 and CDR2 are LNHNV and YYDKDF (reference sequence). The CDR3 consists of 16 residues. V was clipped by 5 bases and J by 5 bases; unmatched bases: 11. CDR3 protein: CATSSWTSGFDETQYF. CDR3 DNA: TGTGCCACCAGCTCCTGGACTAGCGGTTTCGATGAGACCCAGTACTTC.

J is TRBJ1-1 and V is TRBV3-1 (or the pseudogene TRBV3-2); no definite D call. CDR3 size: 16 residues. V was pared by 0 bases and J by 0 bases, with 11 bases between. The V gene's germline CDR1 is LGHDT and CDR2 YNNKEL (reference sequence). The CDR3 DNA sequence: TGTGCCAGCAGCCAAGAACACAGAATCATGAACACTGAAGCTTTCTTT. Its protein product is CASSQEHRIMNTEAFF.